Presented here are 26 T cell receptor beta chains from one specimen sequenced in a study of blood T cell repertoires in COVID-19. Libraries were prepared by immunoSEQ multiplex PCR; TCRdb keeps only in-frame clonotypes and omits some of them. The table shows more than 10,000 clones, with 88% occurring only once. The sequencing input was peripheral blood. These receptors were taken from a human donor in a cohort sampled during active COVID-19.

In its sample, this clone was seen once. The chain employs TRBV7-2 and TRBJ1-2, with TRBD1 as a possible D gene (6 bases). This CDR3 has 14 residues. V gave up 7 bases and J gave up 6 bases, with 18 bases separating them. Germline V gene lookup returns CDR1 SGHTA and CDR2 FQGNSA. CDR3 DNA: TGTGCCAGCAAACAGGGACATACGGTCGATGGCTACACCTTC. This codes for CASKQGHTVDGYTF.

Here the CDR3 DNA reads TGTGCCAGCGGGCGGGAGGGATCCTACAATGAGCAGTTCTTC. Protein: CASGREGSYNEQFF. The chain recombines TRBV27 with TRBJ2-1; 9 bases map to TRBD2. This CDR3 is built from 14 residues. The trim removed 8 bases at V and 1 base at J, leaving 3 bases unmatched. Germline V gene data show CDR1 as MNHEY and CDR2 as SMNVEV (reference sequence).

V usage is TRBV9 and J usage is TRBJ2-3; 8 bases are shared with TRBD2. Trimming at V came to 0 bases and at J to 6 bases, leaving 9 bases not matched to a gene. CDR3 size: 16 residues. CDR1 and CDR2 (germline): SGDLS, YYNGEE. The CDR3 DNA is TGTGCCAGCAGCGTAGTGGACGGGAGGGCCGGGGATACGCAGTATTTT. Translated: CASSVVDGRAGDTQYF.

This chain uses TRBV27 with TRBJ2-1, with a weak D call TRBD2 (5 bases). V shed 7 bases and J shed 6 bases, with 13 bases lying between them. From germline, CDR1 is MNHEY and CDR2 SMNVEV (reference sequence). CDR3 length: 13 amino acids. The CDR3 loop reads CASIQSGFNEQFF. The CDR3 DNA follows: TGTGCCAGCATCCAGTCGGGGTTCAATGAGCAGTTCTTC.

This clone showed up just once. V gene TRBV6-7 combines with J gene TRBJ1-5; TRBD1 is a possible D gene (6 bases). TRBV6-7 is recorded as an ORF, its role being uncertain. Trimming removed 8 bases from V and 2 bases from J, with 34 bases in between. This CDR3 is 21 amino acids long. The CDR3: CASEKHPQRPGAPLGNQPQHF. For the CDR3, the DNA is TGTGCCAGCGAAAAGCATCCCCAGAGGCCAGGGGCCCCGCTTGGCAATCAGCCCCAGCATTTT.

V gene TRBV2 combines with J gene TRBJ2-3; D possibly corresponds to TRBD1 (6 bases). From germline, CDR1 is SNHLY and CDR2 FYNNEI. The CDR3 runs to 13 residues. V was trimmed by 6 bases and J by 7 bases, leaving 14 bases between them. CDR3 residues: CASRDRTANTQYF. The DNA for the CDR3 is TGTGCCAGCAGAGATAGGACAGCGAATACGCAGTATTTT.

A few counts support this clone. V gene TRBV24-1 combines with J gene TRBJ2-1, with 11 bases identical to TRBD1. This CDR3 is 15 amino acids long. CDR1 and CDR2 from the germline V gene are KGHDR and SFDVKD. With V trimmed by 6 bases and J by 9 bases, 9 bases remained unmatched. This CDR3 reads CATSFGQGARSEQFF. As DNA, the CDR3 is TGTGCCACCAGTTTCGGACAGGGGGCGCGAAGTGAGCAGTTCTTC.

The chain has TRBV7-2 and TRBJ2-1; perhaps TRBD1 as D (6 bases). Trimming removed 6 bases at V and 11 bases at J, with 17 bases between. The CDR3 contains 13 residues. The germline CDR1 and CDR2 sequences are SGHTA and FQGNSA. In nucleotides, the CDR3 is TGTGCCAGCAGACCATCAGGGGTGGGGAAGCAGTTCTTC. Its translation is CASRPSGVGKQFF.

This chain uses TRBV19 with TRBJ1-4; 7 positions match TRBD1. CDR3 length: 14 residues. CDR1 is LNHDA, CDR2 SQIVND, per germline (reference sequence). The V and J ends lost 11 bases and 0 bases, in that order; junction bases with no gene match: 6. This CDR3 is CARKGTATNEKLFF. The CDR3 coding sequence is TGTGCCCGTAAGGGGACAGCAACTAATGAAAAACTGTTTTTT.

The chain links TRBV18 to TRBJ2-1; a possible D gene is TRBD2 (6 bases). Germline CDR1 and CDR2: KGHSH and LQKENI. With 4 bases removed from V and 1 base from J, the gap between germline ends came to 20 bases. This CDR3 comprises 18 residues. The CDR3 DNA follows: TGTGCCAGCTCACTAAACGAGGCCGGGAGACTTTCCTACAATGAGCAGTTCTTC. This encodes CASSLNEAGRLSYNEQFF.

This chain joins TRBV11-2 and TRBJ2-7, with D perhaps TRBD1 (5 bases). The CDR3 contains 16 residues. Per the germline V gene, CDR1 is SGHAT and CDR2 is FQNNGV. V gave up 4 bases and J gave up 0 bases, with 16 bases separating them. CDR3 sequence: CASSWGPPPSSYEQYF. CDR3 sequence (DNA): TGTGCCAGCAGCTGGGGCCCGCCGCCGAGCTCCTACGAGCAGTACTTC.

As for this clone: An end of the junction does not agree with germline; a read error may underlie this. The chain uses TRBV4-1 and TRBJ2-1; D is ambiguous. This CDR3 is 16 amino acids long. Germline V gives CDR1 MGHRA, CDR2 YSYEKL. The CDR3 nucleotides are TGCACCAGCAGCCAGTGGTATGGGCCTCCCTACAATGAGCAGTTCTTC. Translation: CTSSQWYGPPYNEQFF.

The genes are TRBV5-1 and TRBJ2-5; TRBD1 agrees at 7 bases. Germline assignment: CDR1 SGHRS and CDR2 YFSETQ. This CDR3 is built from 14 residues. V was pared by 4 bases and J by 3 bases, with 6 bases of the junction left unmatched. CDR3: CASSTRQGKETQYF. The CDR3, as DNA: TGCGCCAGCAGCACGCGACAGGGTAAAGAGACCCAGTACTTC.

This clone has a single count. The chain combines TRBV28 with TRBJ2-1, with a possible D match to TRBD2 (5 bases). This CDR3 is built from 14 residues. Germline V lookup: CDR1 MDHEN, CDR2 SYDVKM. V lost 4 bases to trimming and J lost 4 bases, with 11 bases between them. Here the CDR3 reads CASSSTRGYNEQFF. The CDR3 coding sequence is TGTGCCAGCAGTTCCACCCGGGGATACAATGAGCAGTTCTTC.

This clone was picked up one time. The CDR3 DNA reads TGTGCCAGCAGCTTACAGCGCGGGGGGGCCTCCTATGAGCAGTTCTTC. This translates into CASSLQRGGASYEQFF. The chain recombines TRBV7-3 with TRBJ2-1; the match to TRBD2 covers 9 bases. Germline loops: CDR1 SGHTA, CDR2 FQGTGA. V shed 2 bases and J 8 bases; nucleotides not matched to a gene: 10. The CDR3 has 16 amino acids.

This clone has a single count. V gene TRBV5-4 combines with J gene TRBJ1-2; D is uncertain. Germline CDR1 SGHNT, CDR2 YYREEE (reference sequence). Trimming pared 4 bases from V and 0 bases from J, leaving 13 bases between. The CDR3 consists of 15 residues. CDR3 DNA sequence: TGTGCCAGCAGCCCCGACTTACAAGCTAACTATGGCTACACCTTC. Translation: CASSPDLQANYGYTF.

A remark on this clone: Other DNA sequences in the same sample also yield this CDR3. This sequence joins TRBV29-1 and TRBJ1-3, with a possible D match to TRBD1 (6 bases). Germline lookup yields CDR1 SQVTM and CDR2 ANQGSEA. CDR3 size: 14 residues. V dropped 4 bases and J dropped 0 bases, with 10 bases sitting between them. CDR3 in amino acids: CSVAVRGSGNTIYF. The CDR3, as DNA: TGCAGCGTTGCGGTCAGGGGCTCTGGAAACACCATATATTTT.

The chain combines TRBV7-9 with TRBJ2-5; D possibly corresponds to TRBD2 (7 bases). V lost 7 bases to trimming and J lost 1 base, with 13 bases between them. Germline V gene data show CDR1 as SEHNR and CDR2 as FQNEAQ (reference sequence). The length of the CDR3 is 14 residues. The CDR3 nucleotides are TGTGCCAGCACCGGAGGGGGGGTCCAAGAGACCCAGTACTTC. Protein sequence: CASTGGGVQETQYF.

The V and J genes are TRBV5-1 and TRBJ1-4, with a weak D call TRBD1 (6 bases). Germline V gene sequence: CDR1 SGHRS, CDR2 YFSETQ. The V gene lost 8 bases and the J gene lost 4 bases, with 12 bases spanning the gap. This CDR3 spans 13 amino acids. The chain's CDR3 is CASTQGNNEKLFF. The CDR3 region has the DNA TGCGCCAGTACCCAGGGGAATAATGAAAAACTGTTTTTT.

The rearrangement uses TRBV7-8 and TRBJ2-5; 7 nucleotides match TRBD1. The CDR3 runs 15 residues. The V gene's germline CDR1 is SGHVS and CDR2 FQNEAQ. The junction had 16 bases not matched to a gene; V was cut back by 10 bases and J by 5 bases. CDR3 loop: CATQLGGSPGETQYF. For the CDR3, the DNA is TGTGCCACCCAATTAGGGGGCTCCCCGGGGGAGACCCAGTACTTC.

This sequence joins TRBV7-2 and TRBJ2-3; 8 bases are a match to TRBD1. Germline V lookup: CDR1 SGHTA, CDR2 FQGNSA. The CDR3 contains 17 residues. With V trimmed by 5 bases and J by 4 bases, 14 bases remained unmatched. CDR3 sequence: CASSQDRAGGGADTQYF. The DNA of the CDR3 is TGTGCCAGCAGCCAGGACAGGGCGGGCGGTGGCGCAGATACGCAGTATTTT.

The chain joins TRBV7-2 to TRBJ1-3; D unclear. There are 19 residues in the CDR3. V was trimmed by 5 bases and J by 4 bases, leaving 27 bases between them. Looked up from germline, CDR1 is SGHTA and CDR2 is FQGNSA. The CDR3 bases are TGTGCCAGCAGCCCCTCAACCGGGCTATTAACCCCGGGAGGAAACACCATATATTTT. Translation: CASSPSTGLLTPGGNTIYF.

The genes are TRBV27 and TRBJ2-2; possible D gene TRBD1, 5 bases. The V end was cut by 5 bases, the J end by 6 bases, with 10 bases between. Per the germline V gene, CDR1 is MNHEY and CDR2 is SMNVEV (reference sequence). This CDR3 region has 13 residues. CDR3 sequence (DNA): TGTGCCAGCAGTAAAGGGGATGCCGGGGAGCTGTTTTTT. It yields the protein CASSKGDAGELFF.

The V and J genes are TRBV4-3 and TRBJ1-1, with TRBD1 identical over 8 bases. V shed 0 bases, J shed 11 bases, and the junction held 8 bases outside the gene matches. The germline gives CDR1 LGHNA, CDR2 YSLEER. The CDR3 runs to 14 residues. CDR3: CASSQEQGAPSAFF. The CDR3 DNA reads TGCGCCAGCAGCCAAGAGCAGGGGGCCCCCTCCGCTTTCTTT.

A remark on this clone: The junction differs from germline at one of its ends, possibly a read error. The identical CDR3 is also encoded by other nucleotide sequences in the sample. The chain is built from TRBV5-1 and TRBJ2-2; 7 positions match TRBD2. The germline gives CDR1 SGHRS, CDR2 YFSETQ. This CDR3 spans 16 amino acids. The CDR3 spells CASSLGGTFNTGELFF. As DNA, the CDR3 is TGCGCCAGCAGCCTGGGGGGGACTTTCAACACCGGGGAGTTGTTTTTT.

In its sample, this clone was seen once. V is TRBV7-9 and J is TRBJ2-1, with D hard to call. Germline CDR1 is SEHNR and CDR2 is FQNEAQ (reference sequence). With 1 base removed from V and 10 bases from J, the gap between germline ends came to 8 bases. The CDR3 is made up of 12 amino acids. The CDR3 DNA reads TGTGCCAGCAGCTTAGATTTCGGGGAGCAGTTCTTC. This sequence encodes CASSLDFGEQFF. Complete variable domain (other parts from reference TRBV7-9 and TRBJ2-1): DTGVSQNPRHKITKRGQNVTFRCDPISEHNRLYWYRQTLGQGPEFLTYFQNEAQLEKSRLLSDRFSAERPKGSFSTLEIQRTEQGDSAMYLCASSLDFGEQFFGPGTRLTVL.